This T cell receptor (beta chain) emerged from a study of T cell repertoires in cytomegalovirus infection. Study as a whole: Carrying CMV and the relevant HLA type showed in public TCR beta signatures. Study-level results: In two of eight donors, the top clonotype was HLA-C-restricted CMV-specific.

This clonotype was counted ten times or more. Its matching antigen is unknown. The CDR3 contains 14 residues. With V trimmed by 4 bases and J by 3 bases, 3 bases remained unmatched. CDR1 is SGHTA and CDR2 is FQGNSA in the germline V gene. TCRdb ran MiXCR on the reads and lists one entry per CDR3 protein. The profile covers over 85,000 distinct CDR3 sequences, with approximately 17% appearing a single time and around 8.5% taken by the ten largest. The receptor was derived from a human donor in good health (CMV status not recorded). Some clones in this sample may be carry-over from other donors' samples. The rearrangement links TRBV7-2 to TRBJ2-3; the match to TRBD2 covers 8 bases. The material sequenced was PBMCs. The DNA for the CDR3 is TGTGCCAGCAGCTCCGGGGGGGGGACAGATACGCAGTATTTT. Amino acids: CASSSGGGTDTQYF.